Listed below are T cell receptor beta chains from one sample, sequenced in a study of cytomegalovirus exposure and HLA in healthy donors. Clones were sequenced by immunoSEQ multiplex PCR, and TCRdb holds only the in-frame ones, with some missing. Among around 130,000 clones, around 8.5% were seen once, and the ten largest hold 4.5% to 7%. The sequencing sample was made of PBMCs. The receptor source for this set is a man aged 35-49 years in good health and CMV-seronegative. The CDR3 runs from the conserved cysteine through the conserved F or W. The order of the fields is J gene, clone size, D gene, V gene, CDR3 DNA, CDR3 protein. D genes are given only for firm matches. Only some rows state a clone size, as once, few, many or a class for expanded clones.

TRBJ1-5,-,TRBD1,TRBV18,TGTGCCAGCTCACCAGGGACAGGGGACCAGCGCCAGCATTTT,CASSPGTGDQRQHF
TRBJ2-5,few,-,TRBV7-9,TGTGCCAGCAGCTCCAGTGGAGGGAAAGAGACCCAGTACTTC,CASSSSGGKETQYF
TRBJ1-6,few,TRBD1,TRBV28,TGTGCCAGCAGTTCTGACAGGGCGTGGAATTCACCCCTCCACTTT,CASSSDRAWNSPLHF
TRBJ1-1,-,-,TRBV2,TGTGCCAGCAGTGAAGCGAGGGGGTTTGGCACTGAAGCTTTCTTT,CASSEARGFGTEAFF
TRBJ1-2,-,TRBD1,TRBV27,TGTGCCAGCAGTCCCCGTGGGACAGGGCGCAAGGGCTACACCTTC,CASSPRGTGRKGYTF
TRBJ2-7,-,-,TRBV11-3,TGTGCCAGCAGCCTCCGCTACGAGCAGTACTTC,CASSLRYEQYF
TRBJ1-1,-,-,TRBV18,TGTGCCAGCTCACCATTGGAGATGAACACTGAAGCTTTCTTT,CASSPLEMNTEAFF
TRBJ1-2,-,TRBD1,TRBV11-2,TGTGCCAGCAGCTTAGGGGGACAGAATTATGGCTACACCTTC,CASSLGGQNYGYTF
TRBJ1-3,-,TRBD1,TRBV29-1,TGCAGCGTGACAGGACAGGGGGCTGGAAACACCATATATTTT,CSVTGQGAGNTIYF
TRBJ2-7,-,TRBD2,TRBV4-2,TGTGCCAGCAGCCAAGGGGGACTAGCGGGGAGCTACGAGCAGTACTTC,CASSQGGLAGSYEQYF
TRBJ1-2,few,-,TRBV5-4,TGTGCCAGCAGTCCGACAGGCTATGGCTACACCTTC,CASSPTGYGYTF
TRBJ2-2,few,-,TRBV2,TGTGCCAGCAGGGCGGGGAGGACAAACACCGGGGAGCTGTTTTTT,CASRAGRTNTGELFF
TRBJ1-2,-,-,TRBV27,TGTGCCAGCAGTTTAGAGGGCTCTAGCTATGGCTACACCTTC,CASSLEGSSYGYTF
TRBJ1-6,few,-,TRBV4-3,TGCGCCAGCAGCCAGGGTTCTAGGGGTAGTAATTCACCCCTCCACTTT,CASSQGSRGSNSPLHF
TRBJ2-2,few,-,TRBV30,TGTGCCTGTGAGGGAAACGTCGACACCGGGGAGCTGTTTTTT,CACEGNVDTGELFF
TRBJ1-6,few,TRBD1,TRBV4-2,TGTGCCAGCAGCCAATACCACCTCTCAGGGGGCCGCTCCTATAATTCACCCCTCCACTTT,CASSQYHLSGGRSYNSPLHF
TRBJ2-3,-,TRBD2,TRBV4-2,TGTGCCAGCAGCCAAGATCCCTCTAGCGGGGGGGTAGATACGCAGTATTTT,CASSQDPSSGGVDTQYF
TRBJ1-3,-,TRBD1,TRBV15,TGTGCCACCCGGACAGGGGGCTCTGGAAACACCATATATTTT,CATRTGGSGNTIYF
TRBJ1-5,-,TRBD1,TRBV7-2,TGTGCCAGCAGCGAGACAGGGGTGGTAGATAGCAATCAGCCCCAGCATTTT,CASSETGVVDSNQPQHF
TRBJ1-4,few,TRBD1,TRBV14,TGTGCCAGCAGTTCGACAGGGGGTTGGGAAAAACTGTTTTTT,CASSSTGGWEKLFF
TRBJ2-5,-,TRBD2,TRBV5-4,TGTGCCAGCAGCTGGGAGCCGGGACTAGCGGGGGGTTACGAGACCCAGTACTTC,CASSWEPGLAGGYETQYF
TRBJ1-4,once,TRBD1,TRBV6-5,TGTGCCAGCACGACAGGGGGTGAAAAACTGTTTTTT,CASTTGGEKLFF
TRBJ2-7,-,-,TRBV4-1,TGCGCCAGCAGTCCGGAGGACAGACCCTACGAGCAGTACTTC,CASSPEDRPYEQYF
TRBJ2-1,-,TRBD2,TRBV2,TGTGCCAACAGAGAGCGGGGGGAAAGTAATGAGCAGTTCTTC,CANRERGESNEQFF
TRBJ1-1,-,TRBD1,TRBV7-3,TGTGCCAGCAGCTTGGGGACAGGGCCGACTGAAGCTTTCTTT,CASSLGTGPTEAFF
TRBJ2-7,few,-,TRBV6-5,TGTGCCAGTGGGACTCTCGCTTACGAGCAGTACTTC,CASGTLAYEQYF
TRBJ2-5,-,-,TRBV10-1,TGCGCCAGCAGTGAGACGGACCAAGAGACCCAGTACTTC,CASSETDQETQYF
TRBJ2-7,-,-,TRBV30,TGTGCCTGGAGTGGACAGTTAAACTACGAGCAGTACTTC,CAWSGQLNYEQYF
TRBJ1-3,few,TRBD1,TRBV7-2,TGTGCCAGCAGCTCCGGACAGGGACCAAACACCATATATTTT,CASSSGQGPNTIYF
TRBJ1-2,-,-,TRBV28,TGTGCGATACGACCGGCGGGGATAGGGTATGGCTACACCTTC,CAIRPAGIGYGYTF
TRBJ1-2,-,TRBD1,TRBV7-2,TGTGCCAGCAGCCCCGGGACAGTCTATGGCTACACCTTC,CASSPGTVYGYTF
TRBJ1-2,few,TRBD1,TRBV11-2,TGTGCCAGCAGCGCTTCCGGGACAGGGAGGGGCTACACCTTC,CASSASGTGRGYTF
TRBJ1-1,many,-,TRBV2,TGTGCCAGCCGGGGGGTAGGGTATGCCACTGAAGCTTTCTTT,CASRGVGYATEAFF
TRBJ1-1,-,-,TRBV28,TGTGCCAGCAGCCACCGGACAGCTGAAGCTTTCTTT,CASSHRTAEAFF
TRBJ1-1,-,-,TRBV6-5,TGTGACAGCAGTTACGGACTTATATTCGATGAAACTGAAGCTTTCTTT,CDSSYGLIFDETEAFF
TRBJ2-6,-,TRBD1,TRBV12-5,TGTGCTAGTGGTATACAGGGGGCTGGGGCCAACGTCCTGACTTTC,CASGIQGAGANVLTF
TRBJ2-7,-,-,TRBV7-2,TGTGCCAGCAGCTTAGACTTACTAGCCCCCTACGAGCAGTACTTC,CASSLDLLAPYEQYF
TRBJ2-5,-,TRBD2,TRBV10-2,TGCGCCAGCAGAATCGAGCGGGGGGCCGAAGAGACCCAGTACTTC,CASRIERGAEETQYF
TRBJ1-6,-,-,TRBV11-2,TGTGCCAGCAGCTTAGATCGGGTGGGTCCCCTCCACTTT,CASSLDRVGPLHF
TRBJ1-4,few,-,TRBV10-3,TGTGCCATCAGTCCATCGGGAGAGGGCGGTGAAAAACTGTTTTTT,CAISPSGEGGEKLFF
TRBJ2-1,-,-,TRBV21-1,TGTGCCAGCAGCAAAAAAGAGGGGACAGGGTCCTACAATGAGCAGTTCTTC,CASSKKEGTGSYNEQFF
TRBJ1-4,-,TRBD1,TRBV6-5,TGTGCCAGCCGCGGAGGGACAGTCGGTGAAAAACTGTTTTTT,CASRGGTVGEKLFF
TRBJ1-5,-,-,TRBV21-1,TGTGCCAGCAGCAAAGTCAGGTCCTGTAATCAGCCCCAGCATTTT,CASSKVRSCNQPQHF
TRBJ2-7,few,-,TRBV5-1,TGCGCCAGCAGCTTGAATGTCGGGGGCTACGAGCAGTACTTC,CASSLNVGGYEQYF
TRBJ2-3,few,TRBD1,TRBV10-3,TGTGCCATTTGGGACAGGGGTTTAAGCACAGATACGCAGTATTTT,CAIWDRGLSTDTQYF
TRBJ1-1,few,TRBD1,TRBV29-1,TGCAGCGGGGGCGGGACAGGGGGCTTCTCTGAAGCTTTCTTT,CSGGGTGGFSEAFF
TRBJ1-2,-,TRBD1,TRBV9,TGTGCCAGCACAGACAGGGGAACGGGTGGCTACACCTTC,CASTDRGTGGYTF
TRBJ2-2,-,-,TRBV19,TGTGCCGCCCGACAGTCCACCGGGGAGCTGTTTTTT,CAARQSTGELFF
TRBJ1-2,-,-,TRBV7-9,TGTGCCAGCAGCCACCTCAGACAGCTTGGCTACACCTTC,CASSHLRQLGYTF
TRBJ1-1,few,-,TRBV21-1,TGTGCCAGCAGTACCGACAGGGGACAATGGGCCACTGAAGCTTTCTTT,CASSTDRGQWATEAFF
TRBJ2-1,few,-,TRBV7-9,TGTGCCAGCAGCTGGGGGGATGAGCAGTTCTTC,CASSWGDEQFF
TRBJ2-1,few,-,TRBV5-1,TGCGCCAGCAGCTTGTTACCCAGCGGGTCCTACAATGAGCAGTTCTTC,CASSLLPSGSYNEQFF
TRBJ2-2,few,-,TRBV19,TGTGCCAGCGACGGGGGGAACACCGGGGAGCTGTTTTTT,CASDGGNTGELFF
TRBJ1-1,-,-,TRBV7-9,TGTGCCAGCAGCCCCGGGGGTTGGACTGAAGCTTTCTTT,CASSPGGWTEAFF
TRBJ1-1,few,-,TRBV20-1,TGCAGTGCTCGGGGGGGCACTGAAGCTTTCTTT,CSARGGTEAFF
TRBJ2-5,few,TRBD2,TRBV28,TGTGCCAGCAGTGGGACTAGCGGGATTGAGACCCAGTACTTC,CASSGTSGIETQYF
TRBJ1-1,few,TRBD1,TRBV5-1,TGCGCCAGCAGCGGGGACAGGGGTCTGGACACTGAAGCTTTCTTT,CASSGDRGLDTEAFF
TRBJ1-1,-,TRBD1,TRBV27,TGTGCCAGCAGTGTCGGACAGGGGATAGCTGAAGCTTTCTTT,CASSVGQGIAEAFF